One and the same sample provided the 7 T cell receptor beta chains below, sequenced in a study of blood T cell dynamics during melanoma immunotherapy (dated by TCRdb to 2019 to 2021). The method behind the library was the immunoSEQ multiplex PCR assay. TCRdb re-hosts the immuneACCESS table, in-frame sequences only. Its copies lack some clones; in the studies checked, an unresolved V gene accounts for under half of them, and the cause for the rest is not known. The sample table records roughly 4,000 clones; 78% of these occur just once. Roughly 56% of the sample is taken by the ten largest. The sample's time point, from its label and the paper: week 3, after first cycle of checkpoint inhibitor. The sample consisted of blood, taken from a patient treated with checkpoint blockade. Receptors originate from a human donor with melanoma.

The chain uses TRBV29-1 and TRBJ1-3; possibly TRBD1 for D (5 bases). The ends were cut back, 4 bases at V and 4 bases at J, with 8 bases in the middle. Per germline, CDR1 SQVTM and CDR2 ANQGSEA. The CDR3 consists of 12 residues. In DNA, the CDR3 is TGCAGCGTTGCACAGGCCGGAAACACCATATATTTT. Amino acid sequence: CSVAQAGNTIYF.

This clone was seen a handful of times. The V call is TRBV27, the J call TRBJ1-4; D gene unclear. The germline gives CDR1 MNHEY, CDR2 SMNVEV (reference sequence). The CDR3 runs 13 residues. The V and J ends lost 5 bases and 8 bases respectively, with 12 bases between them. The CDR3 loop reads CASSHGPWEKLFF. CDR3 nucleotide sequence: TGTGCCAGCAGTCACGGACCATGGGAAAAACTGTTTTTT. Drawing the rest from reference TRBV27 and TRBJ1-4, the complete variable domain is EAQVTQNPRYLITVTGKKLTVTCSQNMNHEYMSWYRQDPGLGLRQIYYSMNVEVTDKGDVPEGYKVSRKEKRNFPLILESPSPNQTSLYFCASSHGPWEKLFFGSGTQLSVL.

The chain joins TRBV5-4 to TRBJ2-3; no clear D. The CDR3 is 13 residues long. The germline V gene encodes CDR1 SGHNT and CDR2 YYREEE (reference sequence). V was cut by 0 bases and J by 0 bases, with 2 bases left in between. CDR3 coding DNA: TGTGCCAGCAGCTTGGGGAGCACAGATACGCAGTATTTT. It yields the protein CASSLGSTDTQYF.

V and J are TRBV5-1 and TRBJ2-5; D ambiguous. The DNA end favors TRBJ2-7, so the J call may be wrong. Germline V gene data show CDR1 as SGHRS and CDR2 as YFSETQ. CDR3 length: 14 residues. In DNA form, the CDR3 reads TGCGCCAGCAGCTTGTTAGCTGGCACCTACGAGCAGTACTTC. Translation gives CASSLLAGTYEQYF.

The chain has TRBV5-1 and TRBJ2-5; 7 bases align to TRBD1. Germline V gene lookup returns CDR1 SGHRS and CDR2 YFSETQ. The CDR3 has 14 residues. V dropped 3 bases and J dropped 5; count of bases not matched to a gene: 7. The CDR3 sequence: CASSSGQQEETQYF. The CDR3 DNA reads TGCGCCAGCAGCTCGGGACAGCAAGAGGAGACCCAGTACTTC.

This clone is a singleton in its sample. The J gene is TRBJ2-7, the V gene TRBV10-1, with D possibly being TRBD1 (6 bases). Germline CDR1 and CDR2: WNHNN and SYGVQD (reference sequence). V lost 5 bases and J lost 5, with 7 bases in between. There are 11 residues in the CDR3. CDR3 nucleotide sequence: TGCGCCAGCAGTTCAGGGGACGAGCAGTACTTC. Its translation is CASSSGDEQYF.

CDR3 in DNA: TGTGCCAGCAGCCCTGGGGCTAGCGGGGCGAACACCGGGGAGCTGTTTTTT. Amino acids: CASSPGASGANTGELFF. V is TRBV7-9 and J is TRBJ2-2; 9 nucleotides agree with TRBD2. The junction had 7 bases not matched to a gene; V was cut back by 5 bases and J by 0 bases. This CDR3 spans 17 amino acids. Germline-derived CDR1 and CDR2 are SEHNR and FQNEAQ (reference sequence).